These T cell receptor beta chains were read from a single sample in a study of patients and donors after allogeneic stem cell transplantation. TCRdb processed the RT-PCR reads anew with MiXCR; each CDR3 protein has one entry. The sample lists about 90,000 distinct CDR3 sequences, 40% to 60% seen once, with under 70% in the top ten. The sample was blood, either unsorted or a sorted T cell fraction (not recorded which). The source is a human donor who was either an allogeneic HSCT recipient or a stem cell or donor lymphocyte infusion donor (not recorded which). It is not recorded whose cells these are; they may come from a transplant donor. Both conserved end residues are part of each CDR3. A D gene is named only where the DNA matches it firmly. Not every row has a clone size; where given, it reads once, few, many or a size class.

>NA|TRBV12-3/TRBV12-4|NA|TRBJ1-2
CASRRSGDYGYTF
TGTGCCAGCAGAAGGTCGGGAGACTATGGCTACACCTTC
>NA|TRBV28|NA|TRBJ1-1
CASSLFKTDHTEAFF
TGTGCCAGCAGTTTATTCAAGACGGACCACACTGAAGCTTTCTTT
>few|TRBV12-3/TRBV12-4|NA|TRBJ1-1
CASSATTVNTEAFF
TGTGCCAGCAGCGCCACGACCGTGAACACTGAAGCTTTCTTT
>NA|TRBV9|NA|TRBJ1-5
CASSVGGGVQPQHF
TGTGCCAGCAGCGTAGGGGGAGGGGTCCAGCCCCAGCATTTT
>NA|TRBV7-9|NA|TRBJ2-4
CASSLADLAKNIQYF
TGTGCCAGCAGCTTAGCGGATCTAGCCAAAAACATTCAGTACTTC
>NA|TRBV5-5|NA|TRBJ1-2
CASSLNTGPANYGYTF
TGTGCCAGCAGCTTGAACACAGGGCCAGCTAACTATGGCTACACCTTC
>NA|TRBV7-9|NA|TRBJ2-3
CASSLEDRSRDTQYF
TGTGCCAGCAGCTTAGAAGATAGGAGCCGAGATACGCAGTATTTT
>NA|TRBV29-1|NA|TRBJ1-2
CSVGDQVYGYTF
TGCAGCGTTGGGGACCAAGTCTATGGCTACACCTTC
>NA|TRBV12-3/TRBV12-4|TRBD2|TRBJ2-1
CASSPGGAPSYNEQFF
TGTGCCAGCAGTCCCGGGGGGGCCCCCTCCTACAATGAGCAGTTCTTC
>NA|TRBV6-1|NA|TRBJ1-3
CASSDGGASGNTIYF
TGTGCCAGCAGTGACGGGGGAGCCTCTGGAAACACCATATATTTT
>few|TRBV6-2/TRBV6-3|NA|TRBJ1-5
CASSFLGIGQPQHF
TGTGCCAGCAGTTTTTTGGGTATTGGTCAGCCCCAGCATTTT
>few|TRBV20-1|NA|TRBJ1-5
CSARDRLQDNQPQHF
TGCAGTGCTAGAGATCGTTTACAGGACAATCAGCCCCAGCATTTT
>NA|TRBV29-1|TRBD1|TRBJ1-2
CSVAGTGLDGYTF
TGCAGCGTTGCCGGGACAGGTCTTGACGGCTACACCTTC
>once|TRBV27|NA|TRBJ1-5
CASSWTGNQPQHF
TGTGCCAGCAGTTGGACGGGAAATCAGCCCCAGCATTTT
>NA|TRBV25-1|TRBD1|TRBJ1-1
CASSKPGQGNTEAFF
TGTGCCAGCAGTAAACCGGGACAGGGGAACACTGAAGCTTTCTTT
>once|TRBV28|NA|TRBJ1-2
CASRPTGRDGYTF
TGTGCCAGCAGGCCTACAGGGAGGGACGGCTACACCTTC
>NA|TRBV4-1|TRBD1|TRBJ1-5
CASRQEGAPDQPQHF
TGCGCCAGCAGACAAGAGGGGGCTCCCGATCAGCCCCAGCATTTT
>NA|TRBV28|TRBD2|TRBJ2-7
CASSWGEGSYEQYF
TGTGCCAGTTCTTGGGGGGAGGGCAGTTACGAGCAGTACTTC
>NA|TRBV28|NA|TRBJ2-5
CASSLASVETQYF
TGTGCCAGCAGTTTGGCTAGCGTGGAGACCCAGTACTTC
>NA|TRBV7-2|NA|TRBJ1-2
CASSLRGGGDGYTF
TGTGCCAGCAGCTTAAGAGGAGGGGGAGATGGCTACACCTTC
>few|TRBV4-3|NA|TRBJ1-2
CASSQDLARSGYGYTF
TGCGCCAGCAGCCAAGATCTAGCAAGGTCAGGGTATGGCTACACCTTC
>NA|TRBV18|TRBD1|TRBJ1-2
CASSATGGNGYTF
TGTGCCAGCTCGGCGACAGGGGGAAATGGCTACACCTTC
>NA|TRBV7-3|NA|TRBJ2-6
CASSLRTTGTPGLGANVLTF
TGTGCCAGCAGCTTAAGGACTACCGGGACTCCAGGGTTAGGGGCCAACGTCCTGACTTTC
>NA|TRBV3-1|TRBD1|TRBJ1-2
CASSLQGADYGYTF
TGTGCCAGCAGCCTTCAGGGGGCAGACTATGGCTACACCTTC
>many|TRBV28|NA|TRBJ1-2
CASSKTRTANYGYTF
TGTGCCAGCAGTAAGACTCGGACAGCTAACTATGGCTACACCTTC
>NA|TRBV29-1|NA|TRBJ1-2
CSVDPRGYGYTF
TGCAGCGTTGATCCCCGGGGATATGGCTACACCTTC
>NA|TRBV27|NA|TRBJ1-1
CASSREGRTMNTEAFF
TGTGCCAGCAGCAGAGAGGGACGGACCATGAACACTGAAGCTTTCTTT
>once|TRBV5-1|NA|TRBJ1-5
CASSGGGFNQPQHF
TGCGCCAGCAGCGGAGGTGGTTTCAATCAGCCCCAGCATTTT
>NA|TRBV29-1|NA|TRBJ1-1
CSVVGQTNTEAFF
TGCAGCGTGGTTGGACAGACGAACACTGAAGCTTTCTTT
>NA|TRBV13|NA|TRBJ1-2
CASSPYPTAVYGYTF
TGTGCCAGCAGCCCCTACCCGACGGCGGTCTATGGCTACACCTTC
>few|TRBV5-1|NA|TRBJ1-2
CASSLVSLTYGYTF
TGCGCCAGCAGCTTGGTGTCCCTTACCTATGGCTACACCTTC
>NA|TRBV4-2|TRBD1|TRBJ1-1
CASSHHRDSSTEAFF
TGTGCCAGCAGCCACCACCGGGACAGCAGCACTGAAGCTTTCTTT
>few|TRBV9|NA|TRBJ1-2
CASSVATAGNYGYTF
TGTGCCAGCAGCGTAGCTACTGCAGGAAACTATGGCTACACCTTC
>NA|TRBV2|NA|TRBJ1-5
CASSEATENQPQHF
TGTGCCAGCAGTGAGGCGACAGAAAATCAGCCCCAGCATTTT
>NA|TRBV7-9|NA|TRBJ1-4
CASSGRQTTNEKLFF
TGTGCCAGCAGCGGGAGACAGACAACTAATGAAAAACTGTTTTTT
>NA|TRBV4-3|TRBD2|TRBJ2-2
CASSRLAGGNTGELFF
TGCGCCAGCAGCCGACTAGCGGGAGGGAACACCGGGGAGCTGTTTTTT
>NA|TRBV20-1|TRBD1|TRBJ1-1
CSAVKFHRGEAFF
TGCAGTGCTGTCAAATTCCACAGGGGTGAAGCTTTCTTT
>NA|TRBV4-1|TRBD1|TRBJ1-1
CASSIQGRRTEAFF
TGCGCCAGCAGCATACAGGGGAGACGCACTGAAGCTTTCTTT
>few|TRBV20-1|NA|TRBJ1-2
CSARAGALNYGYTF
TGCAGTGCTAGGGCAGGGGCTCTTAACTATGGCTACACCTTC
>NA|TRBV5-1|NA|TRBJ1-4
CASSLTGANEKLFF
TGCGCCAGCAGCTTGACGGGGGCTAATGAAAAACTGTTTTTT
>NA|TRBV29-1|NA|TRBJ1-2
CSVEVVAGLNGYTF
TGCAGCGTTGAAGTAGTTGCGGGGTTGAATGGCTACACCTTC
>NA|TRBV6-5|NA|TRBJ1-5
CASSYSGSSNQPQHF
TGTGCCAGCAGTTACTCAGGGTCCTCCAATCAGCCCCAGCATTTT
>NA|TRBV29-1|NA|TRBJ1-1
CSAWRSELNTEAFF
TGCAGCGCATGGAGGAGCGAACTGAACACTGAAGCTTTCTTT
>NA|TRBV28|NA|TRBJ2-7
CASSLISLAFQQYF
TGTGCCAGCAGTTTAATCTCTCTAGCGTTCCAGCAGTACTTC